This T cell receptor beta chain stems from a study of response to subunit inactivated influenza vaccine. General observations from the study: Authors suggested that a seasonal influenza vaccination recruits few new T cells each time.

This clonotype has a handful of counts. The antigen is not known. MiXCR, run by TCRdb on the RT-PCR reads, gives a single entry per CDR3 protein. The sample consists of 650,000 to 800,000 distinct CDR3 sequences, approximately 14% of them appearing once. CDR3 size: 14 residues. Per germline, CDR1 SEHNR and CDR2 FQNEAQ (reference sequence). V was pared by 5 bases and J by 4 bases, with 14 bases between. The source was PBMCs from blood, collected less than 15 days before vaccination. The receptor comes from a man over 45 who received an inactivated influenza vaccine. This chain uses TRBV7-9 with TRBJ1-1; D is possibly TRBD1 (5 bases). CDR3 nucleotide sequence: TGTGCCAGCAGCCATCAGGGAGAGGGCACTGAAGCTTTCTTT. Its protein is CASSHQGEGTEAFF.